These 26 T cell receptor beta chains were sequenced from one sample in a study of identifying expanded T cells in peripheral blood. Libraries were prepared by immunoSEQ multiplex PCR; TCRdb keeps only in-frame clonotypes and omits some of them. Among roughly 100,000 clones listed, roughly 91% were seen once. The sequencing sample was made of blood. The receptor set was obtained from a person aged 18 to 75 in good health.

The V and J genes are TRBV19 and TRBJ1-2; D unresolved. Trimming removed 10 bases from V and 4 bases from J, with 13 bases in between. Germline CDR1 LNHDA, CDR2 SQIVND (reference sequence). The CDR3 is 12 amino acids. The CDR3 loop is CATRREGYGYTF. The CDR3 coding sequence is TGTGCCACCCGGAGGGAGGGCTATGGCTACACCTTC.

Only one count was recorded for this clone. The V call is TRBV6-5, the J call TRBJ2-1, with TRBD2 matching 11 bases. In germline, CDR1 is MNHEY, CDR2 SVGAGI. Trimming cost V 3 bases and J 9 bases; bases outside gene matches: 7. The CDR3 consists of 15 residues. The CDR3 DNA is TGTGCCAGCAGTTATTTTAGCGGGGGGGCTGGTGAGCAGTTCTTC. Amino acid sequence: CASSYFSGGAGEQFF.

Only one count was recorded for this clone. J is TRBJ1-2 and V is TRBV11-2; D uncertain. The germline gives CDR1 SGHAT, CDR2 FQNNGV. The CDR3 consists of 12 residues. Trimming cost V 1 base and J 4 bases, with 4 bases left between them. CDR3 nucleotides: TGTGCCAGCAGCTTAGGCGCCTATGGCTACACCTTC. Protein sequence: CASSLGAYGYTF.

The count of this clone is one. V and J are TRBV6-5 and TRBJ2-7; D is perhaps TRBD1 (5 bases). V was cut by 5 bases and J by 0 bases, with 11 bases left in between. The CDR3 is 14 residues long. Germline CDR1 MNHEY, CDR2 SVGAGI. CDR3 residues: CASSVSGNSYEQYF. CDR3 DNA sequence: TGTGCCAGCAGTGTCTCAGGGAACTCCTACGAGCAGTACTTC.

The chain recombines TRBV15 with TRBJ1-2; D is undetermined. Trimming left V 1 base short and J 2 bases short, with 17 bases between. In germline, CDR1 is LNHNV, CDR2 YYDKDF (reference sequence). This CDR3 has 17 amino acids. The CDR3 loop is CATSRVGSQLWNYGYTF. The CDR3 DNA reads as TGTGCCACCAGCAGAGTGGGATCCCAGTTGTGGAACTATGGCTACACCTTC.

The chain combines TRBV10-1 with TRBJ1-6; 7 bases are a match to TRBD1. The CDR3 contains 17 residues. Trimming cost V 0 bases and J 7 bases; bases outside gene matches: 9. Germline-derived CDR1 and CDR2 are WNHNN and SYGVQD (reference sequence). This CDR3 reads CASSESASGQKNSPLHF. The CDR3 nucleotides read TGCGCCAGCAGTGAGTCGGCCTCGGGACAGAAAAATTCACCCCTCCACTTT.

The sample holds one count of this clone. The V and J genes are TRBV6-5 and TRBJ2-5; D unresolved. The CDR3 is 12 amino acids. The germline V gene encodes CDR1 MNHEY and CDR2 SVGAGI. The ends were cut back, 7 bases at V and 2 bases at J, with 8 bases in the middle. The CDR3 loop reads CASTGWQETQYF. The CDR3 region has the DNA TGTGCCAGCACGGGTTGGCAAGAGACCCAGTACTTC.

This chain joins TRBV27 and TRBJ1-2; tentative D call: TRBD1 (5 bases). V dropped 6 bases and J dropped 8 bases, with 10 bases sitting between them. The CDR3 runs to 11 residues. Germline V gives CDR1 MNHEY, CDR2 SMNVEV (reference sequence). The CDR3 here is CASSGPGGYTF. The CDR3 region has the DNA TGTGCCAGCAGCGGCCCAGGGGGCTACACCTTC.

The chain joins TRBV1 to TRBJ1-1; the listed D gene, TRBD1, was not tested against the DNA. TRBV1 is a pseudogene. The CDR3 runs to 14 residues. The CDR3 DNA is TGCACCAGAGGGGGCGGGTACCTGAACACTGAAGCTTTCTTT. Translation: CTRGGGYLNTEAFF.

This chain connects TRBV5-1 to TRBJ1-2, with 7 bases fitting TRBD1. The CDR3 is 14 residues long. Germline V gene lookup returns CDR1 SGHRS and CDR2 YFSETQ. V shed 4 bases, J shed 6 bases, and the junction held 9 bases outside the gene matches. CDR3 DNA: TGCGCCAGCAGCCCCTATGAACAGGGGAATGGCTACACCTTC. Translated: CASSPYEQGNGYTF.

V gene TRBV4-3 combines with J gene TRBJ1-3; TRBD1 matches at 8 bases. In germline, CDR1 is LGHNA, CDR2 YSLEER. Trimming cost V 4 bases and J 3 bases; bases outside gene matches: 2. The CDR3 runs 14 residues. CDR3 sequence (DNA): TGCGCCAGCAGCCGTGGACAGGGTGGAAACACCATATATTTT. Residues: CASSRGQGGNTIYF.

The chain is built from TRBV28 and TRBJ1-2, with a tentative D call TRBD1 (5 bases). This CDR3 contains 15 residues. Germline lookup yields CDR1 MDHEN and CDR2 SYDVKM. CDR3 residues: CATRSPTDRADGYTF. CDR3 in DNA: TGTGCGACCCGATCCCCCACAGACAGAGCTGATGGCTACACCTTC.

This clone was observed a few times. The chain is built from TRBV6-6 and TRBJ1-6, with 8 bases lining up with TRBD1. CDR1 MNHNY and CDR2 SVGAGI come from the germline V gene (reference sequence). With V trimmed by 4 bases and J by 7 bases, 3 bases remained unmatched. CDR3 length: 14 residues. CDR3 sequence: CASSSGTGNSPLHF. The CDR3 coding sequence is TGTGCCAGCAGTTCCGGGACAGGCAATTCACCCCTCCACTTT.

The J gene is TRBJ1-3, the V gene TRBV18; TRBD1 might be the D (5 bases). The V gene lost 0 bases and the J gene lost 4 bases, with 13 bases spanning the gap. The CDR3 sequence is 16 residues long. The germline V gene encodes CDR1 KGHSH and CDR2 LQKENI. The CDR3 DNA reads as TGTGCCAGCTCACCACCGGGGCAGACCATCGGAAACACCATATATTTT. Protein product: CASSPPGQTIGNTIYF.

The chain joins TRBV5-5 to TRBJ2-2; D gene uncertain. There are 16 residues in the CDR3. V lost 0 bases to trimming and J lost 0 bases, with 9 bases between them. Germline-derived CDR1 and CDR2 are SGHKS and YYEKEE (reference sequence). The CDR3 region has the DNA TGTGCCAGCAGCTTGGTAGAAGGAGCGAACACCGGGGAGCTGTTTTTT. Amino acids: CASSLVEGANTGELFF. Full variable domain (missing parts from reference TRBV5-5 and TRBJ2-2): DAGVTQSPTHLIKTRGQQVTLRCSPISGHKSVSWYQQVLGQGPQFIFQYYEKEERGRGNFPDRFSARQFPNYSSELNVNALLLGDSALYLCASSLVEGANTGELFFGEGSRLTVL.

The chain has TRBV18 and TRBJ1-1, with 7 positions matching TRBD1. The CDR3 covers 15 residues. After removal of 1 base from V and 1 base from J, the junction contained 3 bases not matched to a gene. Germline V gene lookup returns CDR1 KGHSH and CDR2 LQKENI. The CDR3 protein is CASSPLAGGNTEAFF. The CDR3 coding sequence is TGTGCCAGCTCACCACTAGCAGGGGGGAACACTGAAGCTTTCTTT.

This chain joins TRBV11-2 and TRBJ2-5, with unresolved D. The V gene's germline CDR1 is SGHAT and CDR2 FQNNGV. This CDR3 is built from 14 residues. V was cut by 0 bases and J by 9 bases, with 14 bases left in between. The CDR3 DNA reads as TGTGCCAGCAGCTTAGAATTTTCGGTGTCGGCCCAGTACTTC. This gives the protein CASSLEFSVSAQYF.

A single count supports this clone. The chain uses TRBV4-3 and TRBJ1-2; D gene unclear. The V end was cut by 4 bases, the J end by 3 bases, with 9 bases between. Germline CDR1 and CDR2: LGHNA and YSLEER. The CDR3 has 13 residues. This CDR3 is CASSLEEYYGYTF. CDR3 sequence (DNA): TGCGCCAGCAGCCTAGAGGAGTACTATGGCTACACCTTC.

The gene calls are TRBV6-5 and TRBJ2-7; 12 positions match TRBD2. Germline CDR1 is MNHEY and CDR2 is SVGAGI. The CDR3 covers 16 residues. The ends lost 4 bases at V and 2 bases at J; junction bases unmatched: 6. CDR3 in DNA: TGTGCCAGCAGTTCGACTAGCGGGGGACCCACCTACGAGCAGTACTTC. Encoded protein: CASSSTSGGPTYEQYF.

This clone showed up just once. The V call is TRBV5-6, the J call TRBJ2-7, with 8 bases identical to TRBD2. Germline CDR1 and CDR2: SGHDT and YYEEEE. The CDR3 has 14 amino acids. V shed 4 bases, J shed 11 bases, and the junction held 14 bases outside the gene matches. CDR3 DNA sequence: TGTGCCAGCAGCCCGGGGGGGGGAACAGGGACGAAGTACTTC. This sequence encodes CASSPGGGTGTKYF.

The V and J genes are TRBV7-2 and TRBJ2-3; no clear D. CDR3 size: 15 residues. CDR1 SGHTA and CDR2 FQGNSA come from the germline V gene. V dropped 1 base and J dropped 3 bases, with 11 bases sitting between them. CDR3 DNA: TGTGCCAGCAGCTTAGGGTGGGGTGCTACAGATACGCAGTATTTT. The encoded protein is CASSLGWGATDTQYF.

The chain employs TRBV6-6 and TRBJ1-3; TRBD1 aligns across 10 bases. The V segment lost 7 bases and the J segment 4 bases; nucleotides outside the gene matches: 10. CDR1 is MNHNY and CDR2 is SVGAGI in the germline V gene (reference sequence). This CDR3 has 16 residues. CDR3 protein: CASTKPGTGDGNTIYF. The CDR3 nucleotides read TGTGCCAGCACCAAACCAGGGACAGGGGACGGAAACACCATATATTTT.

Worth noting for this clone: This CDR3 is also generated by other DNA sequences in the sample. The CDR3 coding sequence is TGTGCCAGCAGTCTCAGGGGAAATCAGCCCCAGCATTTT. Its translation: CASSLRGNQPQHF. This rearrangement joins TRBV6-1 to TRBJ1-5; possible D gene TRBD1, 6 bases. CDR1 MNHNS and CDR2 SASEGT come from the germline V gene. With 5 bases removed from V and 4 bases from J, the gap between germline ends came to 9 bases. CDR3 length equals 13 residues.

CDR3 sequence: CASGAGGGVETQYF. CDR3 sequence (DNA): TGTGCCAGTGGGGCGGGAGGAGGGGTGGAGACCCAGTACTTC. This chain connects TRBV19 to TRBJ2-5; 8 bases agree with TRBD2. V was pared by 8 bases and J by 5 bases, with 10 bases of the junction left unmatched. Per the germline V gene, CDR1 is LNHDA and CDR2 is SQIVND (reference sequence). This CDR3 has 14 residues.

The chain uses TRBV7-2 and TRBJ2-7; TRBD1 might be the D (6 bases). The CDR3 length is 14 residues. The germline V gene encodes CDR1 SGHTA and CDR2 FQGNSA. V lost 1 base and J lost 6, with 13 bases in between. CDR3 residues: CASSLEQGMGEQYF. CDR3 nucleotide sequence: TGTGCCAGCAGCTTAGAACAGGGAATGGGCGAGCAGTACTTC.

The genes are TRBV7-6 and TRBJ2-1; 10 positions agree with TRBD2. The CDR3 has 15 amino acids. Germline V gene sequence: CDR1 SGHVS, CDR2 FNYEAQ. The ends lost 6 bases at V and 4 bases at J; junction bases unmatched: 6. The CDR3 region is CASSALAGTYNEQFF. CDR3 nucleotide sequence: TGTGCCAGCAGTGCACTAGCGGGGACATACAATGAGCAGTTCTTC.